This TCR beta chain came from a study of T cells after yellow fever vaccination. Study results and caveats: Abundant clonotypes (contaminants from the bulk population) could be present in FACS-sorted repertoires. Post-booster samples contained most primary-vaccination clones (approximately 95% CD4, roughly 88% CD8).

V lost 6 bases, J lost 4 bases, and 12 bases lay in between. The germline gives CDR1 SGHDN, CDR2 FVKESK. The CDR3 runs 13 residues. With regard to this clonotype: The antigen remains undetermined.

Generation of TCR cDNA used 5'RACE template switching (which added a universal primer site and UMIs). TCRdb itself ran the 5' RACE reads through MiXCR, one entry per CDR3 protein. The sample lists roughly 340,000 distinct CDR3 sequences; about 4% were seen once. The sample here was PBMCs, taken 5 days after the yellow fever booster vaccination. The chain employs TRBV14 and TRBJ1-2; D is possibly TRBD1 (5 bases). The sequence came from a man younger than 35 who received the YFV17D yellow fever vaccine. This CDR3 is CASSRDGSYGYTF. CDR3 nucleotide sequence: TGTGCCAGCAGTCGGGACGGAAGCTATGGCTACACCTTC.